The TCR beta chain described here comes from a study of cytomegalovirus exposure and HLA in healthy donors (dated by TCRdb to 2015 to 2018). About the full investigation: In an earlier analysis of 450 to 750 of the donors, approximately 260 Gb of sequence data and approximately 100 million unique TCR beta sequences from some 170 million T cells were reported. Because of strong linkage in the cohort, 5 or 6 DR-DQ haplotypes were treated as single units for association and clustering. In the later analysis, no new phenotypic data were used to find candidate immune exposures; instead, reliance was placed on TCR beta sequences and their occurrence across donors. A later genetic analysis took genome-wide SNP genotypes for about three fifths of the 666 donors and used that subset as a discovery cohort. An early release that covered about 640 HLA-typed donors contained approximately 300 gigabases of sequencing data and tens of millions of unique TCR sequences. All discovery cohort repertoires had been generated on a single sequencing platform. The genetic ancestry cluster associated with self-reported Caucasian donors included over 65% of the roughly 400 genotyped donors. The T cell repertoires of around 670 subjects were profiled by immunosequencing and related to cytomegalovirus serostatus. The study aimed to test whether signatures of past pathogen exposure could be identified by cataloging public T cell receptors. Alongside the repertoire data, information on donor age, sex, ethnicity and CMV serostatus was compiled. To decide whether each TCR beta V gene segment behaved as functional or pseudogenic, an earlier analysis of approximately 600 of the donors relied on high-throughput TCR beta sequencing. HLA typing included class I and class II loci at four-digit resolution. A separate validation cohort of approximately 130 different subjects was used in addition to the roughly 620-subject first cohort. The number of donors typed differed by locus, with about 629-640 for A, B, C, DRB1 and DQB1, more than 500 for DQA1, 600 to 610 for DPA1, and around 430 for DPB1. On average, about 200,000 unique TCR beta nucleotide sequences were sequenced per donor among about 400 genotyped donors of the cohort, with 15% to 20% of those sequences being non-productive. High-throughput TCR immunosequencing, statistical association of individual TCRs with disease status, and machine learning were combined to predict cytomegalovirus infection status. In a later analysis, previously published TCR beta repertoires from several hundred donors were re-analyzed and high-resolution HLA genotyping was added so that TCR occurrence patterns could be studied. Beyond this particular receptor, the publication reports: A later analysis found that TCR association rates varied across HLA loci, with DRB1 alleles showing the most associated TCRs and HLA-C alleles the fewest. In vitro tests confirmed that a few of the cytomegalovirus-associated TCR beta chains recognize cytomegalovirus antigens. About 17 rarely observed V segments, including chromosome 9 orphons, were excluded from the earlier analysis of some 590 of the donors because counts were too low. In a later analysis, HLA-associated TCR beta chains showed more clonal expansion and lower generation probabilities than non-associated chains that were equally common. At a false discovery rate of 0.05, a later analysis linked 16,000 or so TCR beta sequences to specific HLA alleles. A later analysis found that most CMV-associated TCR beta chains appeared HLA-restricted, with HLA associations seemingly driven largely by CMV exposure. Some IMGT-functional V segments, including TRBV6-2 and TRBV6-3, could not be told apart with the 87-base-pair reads, so those segments were excluded. A later analysis reported that several top co-occurrence clusters appeared linked to parvovirus B19, influenza, CMV and Epstein-Barr virus. Linkage disequilibrium might explain the correlated functional status among segregating V segments, but an unknown experimental factor could not be ruled out. Assigning TCR associations to individual alleles was difficult when HLA alleles, especially DR and DQ, strongly co-occurred. While some public TCRs were present in many individuals, most TCR sequences turned up only very rarely across donors. The only immune exposure information available for the cohort was CMV serostatus. The study listed 150 to 200 TCR beta chains as associated with cytomegalovirus. The classifier was reported to diagnose cytomegalovirus status with high specificity and sensitivity in both the original and validation cohorts. The authors suggested that the approach could potentially be extended to other disease states and immunological phenotypes. A further reported finding was that TCR beta sequences accurately predicted the HLA-A and HLA-B alleles for most subjects in the first cohort. Sequencing depth was assumed to be roughly uniform across donors in the presence/absence analyses, though that assumption may not hold. A cluster of highly shared sequence variants was judged likely to represent a technical artifact of the sequencing pipeline. Only TCR beta chains were sequenced in this cohort, and the absence of alpha or paired-chain data limited detectable features. Compared with the approximately 670-donor mean, donors in an Asian-associated ancestry cluster had fewer N-insertions in productive TCRs, according to a later genetic analysis. An association between a missense DCLRE1C variant and V-gene and J-gene trimming of TCR beta chains was found in a later genetic analysis and replicated in an independent cohort. Because HLA typing was missing for some donors at each locus, association tests included only the typed subset. An earlier analysis of approximately 600 of the donors showed that most TCR beta V segments appeared in productive rearrangements either about 87% or about 30% of the time, which broadly matched IMGT annotations.

This clone was observed a handful of times. Its binding antigen is unknown. Per-nucleotide qualities are absent, and no much larger clonotype sits a single base away. The cysteine opens and the phenylalanine closes a CDR3 of 14 amino acids. The retained sequence is limited to the CDR3, 42 bases, with the frame set at the first base. V lost 3 bases and J lost 4 bases; the stretch between them is 16 bases long. CDR1 is given as GTSNPN and CDR2 as SVGIG, both from the germline V gene (reference sequence). Library generation was performed with the immunoSEQ multiplex PCR assay. For the multiplex PCR, a mixture combining 60 forward primers for TCR Vbeta segments and 13 reverse primers for TCR Jbeta segments was used. The CDR3 region of rearranged TCR beta genes was amplified from genomic DNA by a multiplex PCR assay. The Illumina HiSeq System was used to sequence the amplified TCR beta libraries as 87-base-pair reads. The paper's processing steps were these. In a later analysis, 80 million or so unique TCR beta chains were counted across the roughly 670 repertoires, and roughly 10 million of these chains were shared by at least two donors. A nearest-neighbor algorithm error-corrected the raw reads and collapsed the reads into unique sequences, merging closely related sequences to remove PCR and sequencing errors. To assign V, D and J gene segments, CDR3 sequences were aligned to IMGT reference sequences. For a sequence to be retained, a match of at least six nucleotides was required to both a V gene segment and a J gene segment. A rearrangement counted as productive if the CDR3 had no stop codons and remained in frame with V and J, and every other rearrangement counted as non-productive. Following IMGT convention, CDR3 was defined as the stretch from the second conserved V-encoded cysteine up to the conserved J-encoded phenylalanine. The earlier analysis of 450 to 750 of the donors excluded any sequence lacking an unambiguous match to a single V gene segment. In an earlier analysis of about 590 of the donors, a V segment was called functional when productive rearrangements were above 56.7%, and segregating when the standard deviation between donors exceeded 5%. To diagnose cytomegalovirus status from the catalog of TCR beta chain sequences, a statistical classification framework was built. V and J gene assignment, in a later analysis, came from comparing TCR nucleotide sequences with IMGT/GENE-DB human TR gene sequences. In a later analysis, CDR3 sequences and most-parsimonious VDJ recombination scenarios were assigned using the TCRdist pipeline. In a later analysis, every TCR beta chain was defined by the combination of its CDR3 amino acid sequence and its V-gene family, and reads without a unique V-gene family were dropped. In a later analysis, 450 to 600 highly shared, low-generation-probability nucleotide sequences were removed to address suspected cross-contamination and a sequencing artifact. For each public chain, a later analysis derived a clonal expansion index from normalized ranks of inferred template counts within each repertoire. Generation probabilities in a later analysis came from a VDJ recombination model fitted to out-of-frame rearrangements, and those results were checked against IGoR. In a later analysis, hypergeometric tests were used to score TCR-TCR, TCR-HLA and TCR-CMV co-occurrence, with a repertoire-size bias correction applied to TCR pairs. To estimate false discovery rates, a later analysis permuted the HLA or CMV assignments 20 times. In a later analysis, co-occurring TCRs were grouped using DBSCAN, and TCRdist sequence similarity was added for clustering within HLA-allele-positive subsets. Repertoires with fewer than 30,000 or more than 120,000 public chains were left out of co-occurrence clustering, as were a handful of repertoires with anomalous nucleotide sharing. Here the immuneACCESS table is served through TCRdb, limited to in-frame sequences with V and J called. Missing clones are a known gap in these copies; in checked studies unresolved V genes cover under half, and the rest lacks a known reason. From that table come the V and J calls and clone size; the DNA was used to work out D and trimming. For this sample the table gives approximately 190,000 clones, of which around 78% were detected only once. The top ten clones comprise roughly an eighth of the sample.

The cohort comprised around 690 healthy bone marrow donors. All cohort members were sampled while nominally healthy, although unrecorded immune exposures were likely present. The donor was CMV seropositive and was included in the group of 250 to 350 seropositive cohort members. Each donor provided a peripheral blood sample, and peripheral blood mononuclear cells were used for TCR beta sequencing. The Qiagen DNeasy Blood Extraction Kit was used to extract genomic DNA from the blood cell samples. This clonotype was sampled from a woman aged 30 to 39 in good health and CMV-seropositive. This sequence uses TRBV30 and TRBJ2-7, and possibly TRBD1, on 6 matching bases. Sequenced material: PBMCs. The CDR3 is CAWRETGRRYEQYF. The nucleotide sequence is given as TGTGCCTGGAGAGAGACAGGTAGAAGGTACGAGCAGTACTTC.